The present entry profiles one T cell receptor (beta chain) with its context. This sample is part of a study of cytomegalovirus exposure and HLA in healthy donors. Trimming left V 3 bases short and J 11 bases short, with 13 bases between. The CDR3 covers 12 residues. CDR1 and CDR2 (germline): MNHNS, SASEGT. The PCR ran on 60 Vbeta and 13 Jbeta primers. TCRdb keeps only in-frame clones here, not all; method: immunoSEQ multiplex PCR. The sample has 84,000 or so clones; 62% are singletons. Material for sequencing was PBMCs. This chain joins TRBV6-1 and TRBJ1-1; maybe TRBD1 (5 bases). The receptor comes from a woman aged 25 to 39 in good health and CMV-seropositive. This CDR3 is CASSEWGRGAFF. CDR3 DNA: TGTGCCAGCAGTGAGTGGGGCCGGGGGGCTTTCTTT.